These 20 T cell receptor beta chains were sequenced from one sample in a study of T cell changes during pregnancy in multiple sclerosis. Assay: immunoSEQ multiplex PCR; the TCRdb copy retains only in-frame clones and omits some. The sample carries more than 65,000 clones, approximately 91% recorded once. The source was peripheral blood, collected in the first trimester of pregnancy. Every receptor here comes from a female donor with multiple sclerosis, enrolled in a pregnancy study.

This clone was observed once. The genes are TRBV7-9 and TRBJ1-4; D might be TRBD1 (5 bases). V was cut by 5 bases and J by 8 bases, with 15 bases left in between. There are 14 residues in the CDR3. In germline, CDR1 is SEHNR, CDR2 FQNEAQ (reference sequence). CDR3 loop: CASSPGRGEEKLFF. The CDR3, as DNA: TGTGCCAGCAGCCCCGGGAGGGGAGAGGAAAAACTGTTTTTT.

The rearrangement uses TRBV27 and TRBJ2-7; D not certain. This CDR3 is 14 amino acids long. V was trimmed by 2 bases and J by 3 bases, leaving 11 bases between them. Per germline, CDR1 MNHEY and CDR2 SMNVEV (reference sequence). For the CDR3, the DNA is TGTGCCAGCAGTTTAGGGTCAGGATTCTACGAGCAGTACTTC. Translating gives CASSLGSGFYEQYF.

V is TRBV18 and J is TRBJ2-5; the D gene is possibly TRBD2 (5 bases). V was pared by 4 bases and J by 5 bases, with 17 bases between. This CDR3 region has 15 residues. Germline values: CDR1 KGHSH, CDR2 LQKENI. This CDR3 is CASSLRRVSGETQYF. In DNA form, the CDR3 reads TGTGCCAGCTCACTACGAAGGGTCTCGGGGGAGACCCAGTACTTC.

The chain recombines TRBV9 with TRBJ2-2; perhaps TRBD2 as D (7 bases). The germline V gene has CDR1 SGDLS and CDR2 YYNGEE. The CDR3 extends over 16 amino acids. Trimming shortened V by 3 bases and J by 3 bases, and 15 bases separated the two germline ends. The CDR3: CASSAPGGGDTGELFF. The CDR3 nucleotides are TGTGCCAGCAGCGCCCCCGGCGGGGGCGACACCGGGGAGCTGTTTTTT.

The chain recombines TRBV19 with TRBJ2-7; 8 nucleotides agree with TRBD1. Unmatched junction bases numbered 5, after V lost 10 bases and J lost 6 bases. Germline CDR1 and CDR2: LNHDA and SQIVND (reference sequence). The CDR3 is 11 amino acids. The chain's CDR3 is CATGQGGEQYF. The CDR3 nucleotides are TGTGCCACCGGACAGGGAGGCGAGCAGTACTTC.

The chain employs TRBV5-1 and TRBJ2-5; D is unresolved. This CDR3 region has 15 residues. Germline V gene lookup returns CDR1 SGHRS and CDR2 YFSETQ. The V end was cut by 5 bases, the J end by 2 bases, with 16 bases between. The CDR3: CASRYRHVVQETQYF. CDR3 DNA: TGCGCCAGCAGATACAGACACGTAGTACAAGAGACCCAGTACTTC.

This chain connects TRBV27 to TRBJ2-1; 7 positions match TRBD1. The CDR3 runs to 12 residues. Looked up from germline, CDR1 is MNHEY and CDR2 is SMNVEV (reference sequence). J lost 9 bases, V lost 5 bases, and 4 bases had no gene match. The CDR3 spells CASSRQGGEQFF. The CDR3 nucleotides are TGTGCCAGCAGTAGACAGGGTGGTGAGCAGTTCTTC.

This clone has only one observation. The chain joins TRBV27 to TRBJ2-1; TRBD2 matches 12 bases. Germline loops: CDR1 MNHEY, CDR2 SMNVEV (reference sequence). V was clipped by 5 bases and J by 1 base; unmatched bases: 9. The CDR3 runs to 18 residues. The CDR3 loop is CASSPPRLAGVSYNEQFF. As DNA, the CDR3 is TGTGCCAGCAGTCCCCCTAGACTAGCGGGAGTGTCCTACAATGAGCAGTTCTTC.

The chain carries TRBV4-1 and TRBJ2-7; 11 nucleotides agree with TRBD2. V gave up 1 base and J gave up 3 bases; unmatched junction bases: 2. The length of the CDR3 is 15 residues. The V gene's germline CDR1 is MGHRA and CDR2 YSYEKL. The CDR3 bases are TGCGCCAGCAGCCAAGGTAGCGGGAGGGACTACGAGCAGTACTTC. Translating it yields CASSQGSGRDYEQYF.

The chain has TRBV10-3 and TRBJ1-5; possible D gene TRBD1, 5 bases. The CDR3 is 15 residues long. With 2 bases removed from V and 1 base from J, the gap between germline ends came to 9 bases. The germline CDR1 and CDR2 sequences are ENHRY and SYGVKD. CDR3 nucleotides: TGTGCCATCAGTGAGGGACAAGGGAGCAATCAGCCCCAGCATTTT. It encodes CAISEGQGSNQPQHF.

The chain uses TRBV27 and TRBJ2-1, with TRBD2 matching over 8 bases. V shed 11 bases and J 16 bases; nucleotides not matched to a gene: 25. Germline lookup yields CDR1 MNHEY and CDR2 SMNVEV (reference sequence). The CDR3 has 15 amino acids. The CDR3 nucleotides are TGTGCCTCGGCAGGGCTAGGGGCTAGCGGGCTTCCTCTCTTCTTC. Protein: CASAGLGASGLPLFF.

The rearrangement links TRBV7-9 to TRBJ2-5, with D tentatively TRBD1 (6 bases). The CDR3 has 14 residues. V shed 5 bases and J shed 2 bases, with 12 bases lying between them. The germline CDR1 and CDR2 sequences are SEHNR and FQNEAQ (reference sequence). CDR3 region: CASSPSGQQETQYF. In nucleotides, the CDR3 is TGTGCCAGCAGCCCCTCCGGACAGCAAGAGACCCAGTACTTC.

The chain joins TRBV5-5 to TRBJ1-1; D is perhaps TRBD1 (5 bases). V lost 0 bases and J lost 4, with 13 bases in between. The CDR3 is 15 residues long. Germline V gene sequence: CDR1 SGHKS, CDR2 YYEKEE (reference sequence). CDR3 in DNA: TGTGCCAGCAGCTTGGAGCCAGGGCGGCCCACTGAAGCTTTCTTT. This gives the protein CASSLEPGRPTEAFF.

The chain carries TRBV19 and TRBJ2-3; 8 positions match TRBD1. In germline, CDR1 is LNHDA, CDR2 SQIVND (reference sequence). The CDR3 has 14 residues. V gave up 6 bases and J gave up 2 bases; unmatched junction bases: 4. The CDR3 sequence: CASRPDRATDTQYF. In nucleotides, the CDR3 is TGTGCCAGTAGGCCGGACAGGGCCACAGATACGCAGTATTTT.

The sample holds one count of this clone. The chain recombines TRBV5-4 with TRBJ2-2; 13 bases fit TRBD2. This CDR3 contains 16 residues. V lost 4 bases and J lost 4; bases outside the gene matches: 4. The V gene's germline CDR1 is SGHNT and CDR2 YYREEE (reference sequence). The CDR3 spells CASSTGLAGSTGELFF. The CDR3 DNA follows: TGTGCCAGCAGCACGGGACTAGCGGGGTCCACCGGGGAGCTGTTTTTT.

V and J are TRBV9 and TRBJ2-3, with 8 bases lining up with TRBD2. Per the germline V gene, CDR1 is SGDLS and CDR2 is YYNGEE. This CDR3 has 16 amino acids. The trim removed 2 bases at V and 4 bases at J, leaving 9 bases unmatched. This chain's CDR3 is CASSVEAGALPDTQYF. CDR3 DNA sequence: TGTGCCAGCAGCGTTGAAGCGGGAGCTCTGCCAGATACGCAGTATTTT.

The chain couples TRBV27 to TRBJ1-4; tentative D call: TRBD1 (5 bases). The V end was cut by 2 bases, the J end by 8 bases, with 21 bases between. The CDR3 extends over 17 amino acids. Germline CDR1 and CDR2: MNHEY and SMNVEV (reference sequence). The CDR3 here is CASSLGGAGTPKEKLFF. The CDR3 nucleotides read TGTGCCAGCAGTTTAGGAGGAGCCGGGACTCCCAAGGAAAAACTGTTTTTT.

The chain combines TRBV6-1 with TRBJ2-2, with D possibly being TRBD1 (6 bases). V was shortened by 6 bases and J by 0 bases, with 8 bases between the two germline ends. This CDR3 spans 14 amino acids. CDR1 is MNHNS, CDR2 SASEGT, per germline. The CDR3 region has the DNA TGTGCCAGCAGCACAGGGACGAACACCGGGGAGCTGTTTTTT. Protein product: CASSTGTNTGELFF.

The rearrangement joins TRBV28 to TRBJ2-5; 11 bases map to TRBD2. The CDR3 has 17 amino acids. The V segment lost 3 bases and the J segment 5 bases; nucleotides outside the gene matches: 11. CDR1 MDHEN and CDR2 SYDVKM come from the germline V gene. The CDR3 DNA reads TGTGCCAGCAGTTTTAGGCTAGCGGGGGGCCCCCGGGAGACCCAGTACTTC. This sequence encodes CASSFRLAGGPRETQYF. Variable domain in full (rest from reference TRBV28 and TRBJ2-5): DVKVTQSSRYLVKRTGEKVFLECVQDMDHENMFWYRQDPGLGLRLIYFSYDVKMKEKGDIPEGYSVSREKKERFSLILESASTNQTSMYLCASSFRLAGGPRETQYFGPGTRLLVL.

The rearrangement uses TRBV27 and TRBJ1-5, with D unresolved. Germline CDR1 and CDR2: MNHEY and SMNVEV (reference sequence). This CDR3 has 13 amino acids. With 4 bases removed from V and 4 bases from J, the gap between germline ends came to 8 bases. The CDR3 reads CASSSGLNQPQHF. CDR3 DNA: TGTGCCAGCAGTTCAGGACTTAATCAGCCCCAGCATTTT.